The entry that follows covers one T cell receptor (beta chain) sequence. What it binds is not known. Researchers ran the PCR with 60 Vbeta and 13 Jbeta primers. Libraries were prepared by immunoSEQ multiplex PCR; TCRdb keeps only in-frame clonotypes and omits some of them. The sample carries roughly 98,000 clones, 76% recorded once. In germline, CDR1 is MDHEN, CDR2 SYDVKM. The CDR3 covers 16 residues. Trimming removed 7 bases from V and 0 bases from J, with 18 bases in between. This specimen belongs to a study of cytomegalovirus exposure and HLA in healthy donors. Study at large: About 85 million unique TCR sequences came from HLA-typed donors in an early release. Study results and limitations: For most TCR beta V segments, an earlier analysis put the productive rate at about 90% or about 30% of the time. 150 to 200 TCR beta chains were listed as cytomegalovirus-associated. With further analysis later on, most CMV-associated TCR beta chains appeared HLA-restricted.

The chain joins TRBV28 to TRBJ1-1, with a possible D match to TRBD1 (5 bases). The TCR comes from a man aged 40-49 years in good health and CMV-seronegative. The sample consisted of PBMCs. The CDR3, as DNA: TGTGCCAGCAAGTCGGGGGGGGACCTTCTGAACACTGAAGCTTTCTTT. This sequence encodes CASKSGGDLLNTEAFF.